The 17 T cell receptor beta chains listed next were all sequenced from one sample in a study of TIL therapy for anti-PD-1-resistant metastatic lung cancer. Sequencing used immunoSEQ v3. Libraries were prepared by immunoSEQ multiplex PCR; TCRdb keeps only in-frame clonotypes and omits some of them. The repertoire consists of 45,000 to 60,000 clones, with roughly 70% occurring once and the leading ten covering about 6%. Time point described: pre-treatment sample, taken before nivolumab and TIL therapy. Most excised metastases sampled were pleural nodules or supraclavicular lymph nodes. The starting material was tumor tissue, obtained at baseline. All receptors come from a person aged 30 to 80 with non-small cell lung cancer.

The CDR3 is CASSLAGGSNTEAFF. CDR3 sequence (DNA): TGTGCCAGCAGCTTAGCGGGGGGATCGAACACTGAAGCTTTCTTT. The chain employs TRBV7-8 and TRBJ1-1; a possible D gene is TRBD1 (5 bases). This CDR3 comprises 15 residues. Trimming shortened V by 0 bases and J by 1 base, and 9 bases separated the two germline ends. The germline gives CDR1 SGHVS, CDR2 FQNEAQ.

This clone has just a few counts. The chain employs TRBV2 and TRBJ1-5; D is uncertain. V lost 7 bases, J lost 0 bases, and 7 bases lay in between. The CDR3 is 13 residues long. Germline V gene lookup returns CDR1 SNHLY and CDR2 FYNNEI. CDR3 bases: TGTGCCAGCACGGGCAGTAGCAATCAGCCCCAGCATTTT. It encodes CASTGSSNQPQHF.

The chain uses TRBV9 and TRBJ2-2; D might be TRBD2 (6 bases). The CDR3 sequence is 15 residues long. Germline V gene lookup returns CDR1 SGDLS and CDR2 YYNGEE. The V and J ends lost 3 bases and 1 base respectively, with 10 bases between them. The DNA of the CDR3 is TGTGCCAGCAGCGGAATCGGGGGGAACACCGGGGAGCTGTTTTTT. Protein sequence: CASSGIGGNTGELFF. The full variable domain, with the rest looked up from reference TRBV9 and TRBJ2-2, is DSGVTQTPKHLITATGQRVTLRCSPRSGDLSVYWYQQSLDQGLQFLIQYYNGEERAKGNILERFSAQQFPDLHSELNLSSLELGDSALYFCASSGIGGNTGELFFGEGSRLTVL.

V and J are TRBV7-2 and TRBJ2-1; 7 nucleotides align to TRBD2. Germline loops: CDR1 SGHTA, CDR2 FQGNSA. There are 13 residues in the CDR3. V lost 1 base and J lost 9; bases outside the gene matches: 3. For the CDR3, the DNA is TGTGCCAGCAGCTTAGGACTAGCTACTGAGCAGTTCTTC. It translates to CASSLGLATEQFF.

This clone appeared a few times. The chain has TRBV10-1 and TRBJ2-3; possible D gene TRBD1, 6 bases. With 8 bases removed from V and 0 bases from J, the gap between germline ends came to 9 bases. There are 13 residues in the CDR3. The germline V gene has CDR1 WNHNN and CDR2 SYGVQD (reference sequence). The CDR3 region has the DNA TGCGCCAGCGTACAGGGTAGCACAGATACGCAGTATTTT. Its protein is CASVQGSTDTQYF.

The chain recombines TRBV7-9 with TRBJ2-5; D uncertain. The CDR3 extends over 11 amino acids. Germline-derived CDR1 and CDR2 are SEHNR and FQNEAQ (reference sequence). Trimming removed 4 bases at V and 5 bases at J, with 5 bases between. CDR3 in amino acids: CASSSRETQYF. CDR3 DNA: TGTGCCAGCAGCTCCCGGGAGACCCAGTACTTC.

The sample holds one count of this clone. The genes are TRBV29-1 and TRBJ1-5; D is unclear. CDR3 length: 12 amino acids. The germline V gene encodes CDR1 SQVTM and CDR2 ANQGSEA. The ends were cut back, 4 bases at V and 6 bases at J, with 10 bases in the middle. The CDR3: CSVGYIGQPQHF. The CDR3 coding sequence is TGCAGCGTTGGGTATATAGGTCAGCCCCAGCATTTT.

The CDR3 protein is CASSIGTDNQETQYF. DNA of the CDR3: TGCGCCAGCAGTATAGGGACAGACAATCAAGAGACCCAGTACTTC. V usage is TRBV10-2 and J usage is TRBJ2-5; 7 nucleotides agree with TRBD1. Germline CDR1 reads WSHSY; CDR2 reads SAAADI. The CDR3 spans 15 residues. Unmatched junction bases numbered 8, after V lost 5 bases and J lost 2 bases.

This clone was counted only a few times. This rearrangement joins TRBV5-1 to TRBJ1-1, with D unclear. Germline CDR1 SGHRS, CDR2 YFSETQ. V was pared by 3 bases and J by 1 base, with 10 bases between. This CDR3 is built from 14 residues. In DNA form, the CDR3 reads TGCGCCAGCAGCTCAGGACCAACGAACACTGAAGCTTTCTTT. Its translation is CASSSGPTNTEAFF. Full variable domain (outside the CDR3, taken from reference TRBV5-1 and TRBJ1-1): KAGVTQTPRYLIKTRGQQVTLSCSPISGHRSVSWYQQTPGQGLQFLFEYFSETQRNKGNFPGRFSGRQFSNSRSEMNVSTLELGDSALYLCASSSGPTNTEAFFGQGTRLTVV.

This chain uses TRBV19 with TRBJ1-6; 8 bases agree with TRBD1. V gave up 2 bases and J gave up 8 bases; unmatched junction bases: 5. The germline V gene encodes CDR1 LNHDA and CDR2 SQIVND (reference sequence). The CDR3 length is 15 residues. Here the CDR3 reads CASSISGGYDSPLHF. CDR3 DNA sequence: TGTGCCAGTAGTATATCAGGGGGCTACGATTCACCCCTCCACTTT.

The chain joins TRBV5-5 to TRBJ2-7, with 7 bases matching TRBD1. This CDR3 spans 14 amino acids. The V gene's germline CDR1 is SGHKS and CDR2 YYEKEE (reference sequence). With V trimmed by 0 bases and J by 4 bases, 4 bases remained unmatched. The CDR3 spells CASSLVARGYEQYF. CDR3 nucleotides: TGTGCCAGCAGCTTGGTCGCCAGGGGGTACGAGCAGTACTTC.

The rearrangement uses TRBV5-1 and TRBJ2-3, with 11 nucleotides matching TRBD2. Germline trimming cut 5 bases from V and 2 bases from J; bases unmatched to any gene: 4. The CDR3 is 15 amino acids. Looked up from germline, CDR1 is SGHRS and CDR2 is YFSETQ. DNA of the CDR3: TGCGCCAGCAGGCCGGGACTAGCGGCCACAGATACGCAGTATTTT. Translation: CASRPGLAATDTQYF.

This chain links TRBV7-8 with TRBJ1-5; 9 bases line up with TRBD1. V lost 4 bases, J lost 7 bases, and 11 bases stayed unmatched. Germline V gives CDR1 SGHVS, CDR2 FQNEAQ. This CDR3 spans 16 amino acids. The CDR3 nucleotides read TGTGCCAGCAGCTCCACCCCGGGACAGGGAGGACAGCCCCAGCATTTT. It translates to CASSSTPGQGGQPQHF.

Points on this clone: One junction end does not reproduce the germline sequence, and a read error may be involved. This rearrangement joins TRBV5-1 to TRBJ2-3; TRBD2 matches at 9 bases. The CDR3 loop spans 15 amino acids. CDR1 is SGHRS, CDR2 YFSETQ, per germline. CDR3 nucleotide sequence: TGTGCCAGCAGCTTGAGCGGGGGGTCCGCAGATACGCAGTATTTT. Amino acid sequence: CASSLSGGSADTQYF.

This CDR3 is CASFSRHYEQYF. Here the CDR3 DNA reads TGTGCCAGCTTTAGCAGGCACTACGAGCAGTACTTC. The J gene is TRBJ2-7, the V gene TRBV28, with D unresolved. This CDR3 is built from 12 residues. V dropped 8 bases and J dropped 3 bases, with 11 bases sitting between them. The germline gives CDR1 MDHEN, CDR2 SYDVKM.

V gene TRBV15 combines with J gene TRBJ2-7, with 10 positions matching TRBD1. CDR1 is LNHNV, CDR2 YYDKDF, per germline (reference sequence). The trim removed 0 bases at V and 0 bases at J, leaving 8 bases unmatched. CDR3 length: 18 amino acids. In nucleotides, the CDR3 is TGTGCCACCAGCAGAGACCTACTGGGACAGGGGATCTCCTACGAGCAGTACTTC. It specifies CATSRDLLGQGISYEQYF.

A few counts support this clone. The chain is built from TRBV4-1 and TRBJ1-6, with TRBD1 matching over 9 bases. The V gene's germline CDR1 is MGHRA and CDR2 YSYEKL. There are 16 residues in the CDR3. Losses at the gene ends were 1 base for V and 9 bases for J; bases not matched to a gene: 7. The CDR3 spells CASSQGPGQGGSPLHF. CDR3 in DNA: TGCGCCAGCAGCCAAGGGCCGGGACAGGGCGGTTCACCCCTCCACTTT.